This is a list of T cell receptor beta chains from one sample in a study of CD8+CD57+ T cells in acquired aplastic anemia. TCRdb fed the reads into MiXCR, producing one record per CDR3 protein. This sample carries 260,000 or so distinct CDR3 sequences, about 80% of them seen once, and the ten largest clones take 42%. The specimen sequenced was sorted CD4+, CD8+, or CD8+CD57+ T cells (not recorded which) from PBMCs. The receptors derive from a human donor with aplastic anemia. CDR3s include the opening cysteine and the closing phenylalanine or tryptophan. D genes are given only for firm matches. Only some rows state a clone size, as once, few, many or a class for expanded clones.

V gene	clone size	J gene	D gene	CDR3 protein	CDR3 DNA
TRBV11-3	.	TRBJ1-6	.	CARTVDNSPLHF	TGTGCCAGGACGGTTGATAATTCACCCCTCCACTTT
TRBV9	.	TRBJ2-2	TRBD1	CASSSRTGDTGELFF	TGTGCCAGCAGCTCGAGGACAGGGGACACCGGGGAGCTGTTTTTT
TRBV5-4	.	TRBJ1-4	.	CASGDGGREQINEKLFF	TGTGCCAGCGGGGACGGGGGCAGAGAACAAATTAATGAAAAACTGTTTTTT
TRBV7-3	.	TRBJ1-1	.	CASSSPNTEAFF	TGTGCCAGCAGCTCTCCGAACACTGAAGCTTTCTTT
TRBV28	.	TRBJ2-5	.	CASSRGSTGTQYF	TGTGCCAGCAGCCGTGGGTCAACGGGGACCCAGTACTTC
TRBV29-1	.	TRBJ1-1	TRBD1	CSVVRQGTEAFF	TGCAGCGTTGTTCGACAGGGCACTGAAGCTTTCTTT
TRBV2	.	TRBJ1-5	.	CASSESGTNQPHHF	TGTGCCAGCAGTGAGTCGGGGACTAATCAGCCCCATCATTTT
TRBV5-6	.	TRBJ2-5	.	CASNGDRETQYF	TGTGCCAGCAACGGGGATAGGGAGACCCAGTACTTC
TRBV5-4	.	TRBJ2-7	TRBD2	CASSFTSEFSYEQYF	TGTGCCAGCAGCTTTACTAGCGAATTTTCCTACGAGCAGTACTTC
TRBV19	.	TRBJ2-3	.	CASSVFKSPTDTQYF	TGTGCCAGTAGTGTATTTAAGTCACCCACAGATACGCAGTATTTT
TRBV29-1	few	TRBJ2-3	.	CSANPREADTQYF	TGCAGCGCAAACCCCAGGGAGGCAGATACGCAGTATTTT
TRBV7-9	.	TRBJ1-5	.	CASSHTGSRRQHF	TGCGCCAGCAGCCATACAGGGAGCCGGCGGCAGCATTTT
TRBV24-1	.	TRBJ2-1	.	CATLAGETEELFF	TGTGCCACCTTGGCAGGGGAGACCGAGGAGCTGTTCTTT
TRBV20-1	.	TRBJ2-1	TRBD2	CSAKGTSGSIEQFF	TGCAGTGCCAAGGGGACTAGCGGGAGCATTGAGCAGTTCTTC
TRBV7-8	.	TRBJ2-3	.	CATSREGTPTATQYF	TGTGCCACCAGCAGAGAGGGAACACCTACAGCTACGCAGTATTTT
TRBV7-6	once	TRBJ2-7	TRBD2	CASTQGRVPAGAHYF	TGTGCCAGCACCCAAGGGAGGGTCCCCGCCGGGGCCCACTACTTC
TRBV12-3/TRBV12-4	.	TRBJ1-5	TRBD1	CASSLGGQNYQPQHF	TGTGCCAGCAGTTTAGGGGGACAGAACTATCAGCCCCAGCATTTT
TRBV10-2	.	TRBJ1-5	.	CASSDPGAGNQPQHF	TGCGCCAGCAGTGACCCCGGGGCTGGCAATCAGCCCCAGCATTTT
TRBV5-4	.	TRBJ1-2	.	CASSGGEGGGLQHGYTF	TGTGCCAGCAGTGGCGGGGAGGGGGGGGGCCTACAACATGGCTACACCTTC
TRBV7-9	few	TRBJ2-1	.	CASSLVPGELFFEQFF	.
TRBV2	.	TRBJ2-3	.	CCGRSGGSDTQYF	TGTTGTGGCAGGAGCGGAGGCTCAGATACGCAGTATTTT
TRBV19	.	TRBJ1-1	TRBD1	CASSTQTGRTEAFF	TGTGCCAGTAGTACCCAGACAGGGCGGACTGAAGCTTTCTTT
TRBV5-1	.	TRBJ2-3	.	CASSHNPGGPQYF	TGCGCCAGCAGCCACAATCCCGGGGGGCCGCAGTATTTT
TRBV7-2	.	TRBJ2-7	.	CASSREQGSNYHYF	TGTGCCAGCAGCCGGGAACAGGGCTCAAACTATCACTACTTC
TRBV11-3	.	TRBJ1-5	.	CASSLELTASQPQHF	TGTGCCAGCAGCTTAGAACTGACAGCGTCGCAGCCCCAGCATTTT
TRBV10-3	.	TRBJ1-6	.	CAIKLGGNSPLHF	TGTGCCATCAAATTGGGTGGGAATTCACCCCTCCACTTT
TRBV7-2	.	TRBJ2-3	TRBD2	CASSDAGGPVAQYF	TGTGCCAGCAGCGACGCGGGAGGTCCCGTTGCGCAGTATTTT
TRBV7-2	.	TRBJ2-1	TRBD2	CASSLAGGGGRQEQFF	TGTGCCAGCAGCTTAGCGGGAGGCGGGGGGAGGCAGGAGCAGTTCTTC
TRBV6-4	.	TRBJ1-6	.	CASSVLAGRGASSAPLHF	TGTGCCAGCAGTGTCCTAGCGGGAAGGGGAGCGAGTTCGGCACCCCTCCACTTT
TRBV14	.	TRBJ1-5	.	CASSQQYNQPQHF	TGTGCCAGCAGCCAACAGTACAATCAGCCCCAGCATTTT